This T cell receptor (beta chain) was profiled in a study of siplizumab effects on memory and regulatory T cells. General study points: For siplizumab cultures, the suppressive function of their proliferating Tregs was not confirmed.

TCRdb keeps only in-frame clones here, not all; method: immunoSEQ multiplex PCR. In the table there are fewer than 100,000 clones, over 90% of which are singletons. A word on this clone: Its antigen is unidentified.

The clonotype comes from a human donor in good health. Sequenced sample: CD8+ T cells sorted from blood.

CDR3 nucleotide sequence: TGTGCCAGCAGCGGGCCGGGACTAGCGGGGACCCCCTCCTACGAGCAGTACTTC. Its protein product is CASSGPGLAGTPSYEQYF. This sequence joins TRBV7-9 and TRBJ2-7, with TRBD2 matching 13 bases. Germline loops: CDR1 SEHNR, CDR2 FQNEAQ (reference sequence). CDR3 length equals 18 residues. The trim removed 5 bases at V and 0 bases at J, leaving 10 bases unmatched.